What follows are 17 T cell receptor beta chains derived from one specimen sequenced in a study of Ad26.COV2.S vaccination and SARS-CoV-2 variants. Treatment: some 20 received Ad26.COV2.S at low or high dose, single or two shots; 5 received placebo; per-sample allocation not given. The study sampled participants on day 63 after the first vaccine or placebo injection. Only in-frame clones appear in the TCRdb table, and some are missing; sequencing was by immunoSEQ multiplex PCR. The repertoire holds about 350,000 clones, more than 85% seen once, with roughly 5% in the top ten. Source: peripheral blood, taken in a trial of Ad26.COV2.S vaccine versus placebo. Receptors originate from a person aged 18-60 years who received the Ad26.COV2.S COVID-19 vaccine or a placebo.

The chain links TRBV7-9 to TRBJ1-1; 11 bases are a match to TRBD1. CDR1 and CDR2 (germline): SEHNR, FQNEAQ (reference sequence). Trimming at V came to 4 bases and at J to 7 bases, leaving 5 bases not matched to a gene. This CDR3 contains 14 residues. CDR3 residues: CASSSSGQGGEAFF. CDR3 DNA sequence: TGTGCCAGCAGCTCCTCGGGACAGGGGGGTGAAGCTTTCTTT. Supplemented by reference TRBV7-9 and TRBJ1-1, the full variable domain reads DTGVSQNPRHKITKRGQNVTFRCDPISEHNRLYWYRQTLGQGPEFLTYFQNEAQLEKSRLLSDRFSAERPKGSFSTLEIQRTEQGDSAMYLCASSSSGQGGEAFFGQGTRLTVV.

The V and J genes are TRBV14 and TRBJ2-5; a possible D gene is TRBD2 (6 bases). CDR1 and CDR2 from the germline V gene are SGHDN and FVKESK. The CDR3 covers 15 residues. The V end was cut by 2 bases, the J end by 4 bases, with 14 bases between. The DNA for the CDR3 is TGTGCCAGCAGCCAATCAGGGAGGAAAGCAGAGACCCAGTACTTC. Amino acids: CASSQSGRKAETQYF.

The rearrangement joins TRBV10-2 to TRBJ2-7, with D maybe TRBD1 (5 bases). The germline V gene encodes CDR1 WSHSY and CDR2 SAAADI. Deletions cut 0 bases from V and 0 bases from J, with 9 bases between. CDR3 size: 15 residues. CDR3 residues: CASSESKDSSYEQYF. The CDR3 DNA reads as TGCGCCAGCAGTGAGTCGAAAGACAGCTCCTACGAGCAGTACTTC.

The chain combines TRBV20-1 with TRBJ2-3; D not certain. This CDR3 is 10 amino acids long. Deletions cut 3 bases from V and 6 bases from J, with 4 bases between. Germline assignment: CDR1 DFQATT and CDR2 SNEGSKA (reference sequence). CDR3 residues: CSASGDTQYF. The CDR3, as DNA: TGCAGTGCTAGTGGGGATACGCAGTATTTT.

The V and J genes are TRBV4-1 and TRBJ2-6, with 12 nucleotides matching TRBD1. V shed 0 bases and J 3 bases; nucleotides not matched to a gene: 6. The CDR3 spans 19 residues. Germline V gene sequence: CDR1 MGHRA, CDR2 YSYEKL. The DNA for the CDR3 is TGCGCCAGCAGCCAAGAGGGGACAGGGGGCGCGGTTGGGGCCAACGTCCTGACTTTC. Translation: CASSQEGTGGAVGANVLTF.

A single count supports this clone. V usage is TRBV27 and J usage is TRBJ2-6; D not certain. V was trimmed by 6 bases and J by 2 bases, leaving 11 bases between them. Germline V gene data show CDR1 as MNHEY and CDR2 as SMNVEV (reference sequence). The CDR3 consists of 15 residues. The CDR3 loop is CASSPLQTGANVLTF. CDR3 in DNA: TGTGCCAGCAGCCCCCTCCAAACTGGGGCCAACGTCCTGACTTTC.

With respect to this clone: The identical CDR3 is also encoded by other nucleotide sequences in the sample. V and J are TRBV5-1 and TRBJ1-1; the D is unclear. Germline CDR1 SGHRS, CDR2 YFSETQ. The V gene lost 1 base and the J gene lost 1 base, with 5 bases spanning the gap. The CDR3 is 13 amino acids. CDR3 in DNA: TGCGCCAGCAGCTTGACGCCGAACACTGAAGCTTTCTTT. Translated: CASSLTPNTEAFF.

Comments on this clone: A read error is possible here, since a much larger clone lies one base away. V usage is TRBV12-3 or TRBV12-4 and J usage is TRBJ1-3; D remains unclear. V was shortened by 6 bases and J by 0 bases, with 6 bases between the two germline ends. The CDR3 totals 13 residues. Here the CDR3 reads CASSRSSGNTIYF. CDR3 DNA: TGTGCCAGCAGCCGGAGCTCTGGAAACACCATATATTTT.

The V call is TRBV20-1, the J call TRBJ2-1, with D tentatively TRBD1 or TRBD2 (6 bases each). CDR1 is DFQATT and CDR2 is SNEGSKA in the germline V gene (reference sequence). This CDR3 is 14 amino acids long. The V end was cut by 3 bases, the J end by 6 bases, with 15 bases between. The CDR3 DNA follows: TGCAGTGCTAGTCGGAGGGTCAGGGGCAATGAGCAGTTCTTC. This codes for CSASRRVRGNEQFF.

The chain has TRBV3-1 (or the pseudogene TRBV3-2) and TRBJ2-3; 9 bases are shared with TRBD2. This CDR3 spans 16 amino acids. CDR1 LGHDT and CDR2 YNNKEL come from the germline V gene (reference sequence). The V and J ends lost 4 bases and 0 bases, in that order; junction bases with no gene match: 5. CDR3 region: CASSLASGTSTDTQYF. DNA for the CDR3: TGTGCCAGCAGCCTGGCTAGCGGGACGAGCACAGATACGCAGTATTTT.

V gene TRBV27 combines with J gene TRBJ2-7; 7 bases are a match to TRBD1. CDR1 is MNHEY, CDR2 SMNVEV, per germline (reference sequence). J gave up 3 bases and V 5 bases, and 4 bases lay outside the gene matches. The CDR3 is 13 residues long. CDR3: CASSPDRNYEQYF. In DNA form, the CDR3 reads TGTGCCAGCAGTCCGGACAGGAACTACGAGCAGTACTTC.

The V and J genes are TRBV18 and TRBJ1-5, with TRBD1 matching 10 bases. The germline gives CDR1 KGHSH, CDR2 LQKENI. This CDR3 is 15 amino acids long. V was clipped by 5 bases and J by 7 bases; unmatched bases: 8. CDR3 bases: TGTGCCAGCTCAGACCGGGACAGGGGCACACAGCCCCAGCATTTT. Translated, it gives CASSDRDRGTQPQHF.

The rearrangement joins TRBV27 to TRBJ2-5; no firm D call. CDR3 length: 16 residues. Germline loops: CDR1 MNHEY, CDR2 SMNVEV (reference sequence). V was pared by 10 bases and J by 5 bases, with 26 bases between. CDR3 region: CATRTPLRSGRETQYF. The CDR3 DNA sequence: TGTGCCACCAGGACCCCTCTCCGGAGTGGGCGGGAGACCCAGTACTTC.

The chain employs TRBV7-9 and TRBJ1-2; D is undetermined. This CDR3 comprises 15 residues. V lost 8 bases, J lost 5 bases, and 21 bases lay in between. Germline assignment: CDR1 SEHNR and CDR2 FQNEAQ (reference sequence). The CDR3 DNA is TGTGCCAGCTATTCCCTAGGGCAGCGAATGTATGGCTACACCTTC. Amino acid sequence: CASYSLGQRMYGYTF.

The V call is TRBV25-1, the J call TRBJ2-7; 12 nucleotides match TRBD2. CDR3 length: 16 amino acids. The germline V gene has CDR1 MGHDK and CDR2 SYGVNS. J lost 6 bases, V lost 1 base, and 7 bases had no gene match. In DNA, the CDR3 is TGTGCCAGCAGTGAATCCACTAGCGGGAGGCGTAGCGAGCAGTACTTC. Translated: CASSESTSGRRSEQYF.

V and J are TRBV19 and TRBJ2-2, with D perhaps matching TRBD1 (6 bases). This CDR3 has 19 residues. With 5 bases removed from V and 2 bases from J, the gap between germline ends came to 24 bases. In germline, CDR1 is LNHDA, CDR2 SQIVND (reference sequence). The CDR3 reads CASSVNRDTHDLNTGELFF. CDR3 nucleotide sequence: TGTGCCAGTAGTGTAAACCGGGACACCCATGACCTAAACACCGGGGAGCTGTTTTTT.

This clone turned up a few times. The V call is TRBV4-1, the J call TRBJ2-5; D gene ambiguous. V lost 4 bases to trimming and J lost 5 bases, with 5 bases between them. In germline, CDR1 is MGHRA, CDR2 YSYEKL. The CDR3 spans 11 residues. In DNA, the CDR3 is TGCGCCAGCAGCCTCGGGGAGACCCAGTACTTC. Its protein is CASSLGETQYF.